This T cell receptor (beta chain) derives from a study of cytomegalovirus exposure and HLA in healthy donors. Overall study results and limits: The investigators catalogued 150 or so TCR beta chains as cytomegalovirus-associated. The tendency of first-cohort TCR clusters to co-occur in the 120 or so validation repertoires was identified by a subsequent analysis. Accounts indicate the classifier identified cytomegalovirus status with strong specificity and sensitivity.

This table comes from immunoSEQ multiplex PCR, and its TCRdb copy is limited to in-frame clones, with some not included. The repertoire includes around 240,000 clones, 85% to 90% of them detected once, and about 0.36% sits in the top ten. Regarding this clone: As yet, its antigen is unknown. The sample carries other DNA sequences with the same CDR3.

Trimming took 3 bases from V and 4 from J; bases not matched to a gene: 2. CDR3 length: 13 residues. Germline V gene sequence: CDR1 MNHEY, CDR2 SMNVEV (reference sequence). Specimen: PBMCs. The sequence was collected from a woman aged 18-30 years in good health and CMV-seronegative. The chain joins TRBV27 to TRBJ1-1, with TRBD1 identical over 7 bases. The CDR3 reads CASSLSGGTEAFF. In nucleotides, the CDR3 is TGTGCCAGCAGTTTGTCAGGGGGCACTGAAGCTTTCTTT.